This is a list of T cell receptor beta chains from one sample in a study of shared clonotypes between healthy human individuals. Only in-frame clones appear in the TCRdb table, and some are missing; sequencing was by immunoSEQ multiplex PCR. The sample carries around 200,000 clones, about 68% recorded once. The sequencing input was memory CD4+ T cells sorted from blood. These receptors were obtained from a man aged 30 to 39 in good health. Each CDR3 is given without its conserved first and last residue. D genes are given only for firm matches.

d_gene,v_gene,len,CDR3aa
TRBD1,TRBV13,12,ASSSWDRSYEQY
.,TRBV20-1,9,SATDGYGYT
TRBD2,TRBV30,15,AWSGPIAGGPTDTQY
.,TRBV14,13,ASSQGPRSGETQY
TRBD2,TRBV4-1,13,ASSLGLADTDTQY
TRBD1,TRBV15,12,ATSRSRGEQPQH
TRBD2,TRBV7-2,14,ASTSLAGVSTDTQY
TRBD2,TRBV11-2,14,ASSFLTSGSLDEQF
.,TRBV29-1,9,SVTQNYEQY
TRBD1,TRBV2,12,ASSEVGQGTKLF
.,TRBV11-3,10,ASSRNQETQY
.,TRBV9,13,ASSPHGAPSYEQY
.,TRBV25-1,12,ASSEIRAVNEQF
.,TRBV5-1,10,ASSLQGNEQF
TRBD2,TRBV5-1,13,ASSSSGTSINEQF